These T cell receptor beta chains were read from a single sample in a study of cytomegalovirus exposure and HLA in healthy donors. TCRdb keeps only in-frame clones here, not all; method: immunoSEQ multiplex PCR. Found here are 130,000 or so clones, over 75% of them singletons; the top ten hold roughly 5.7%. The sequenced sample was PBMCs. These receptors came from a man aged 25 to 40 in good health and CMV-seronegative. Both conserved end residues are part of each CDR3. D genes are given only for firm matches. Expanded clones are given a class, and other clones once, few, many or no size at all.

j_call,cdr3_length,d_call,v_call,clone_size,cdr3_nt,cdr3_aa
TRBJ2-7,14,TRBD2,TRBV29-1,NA,TGCAGCGTCCGGGGTAGCGGGATCTCCTACGAGCAGTACTTC,CSVRGSGISYEQYF
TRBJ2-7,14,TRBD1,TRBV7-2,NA,TGTGCCAGCACCACAGGGGATAGCTCCTACGAGCAGTACTTC,CASTTGDSSYEQYF
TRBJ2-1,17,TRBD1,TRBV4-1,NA,TGCGCCAGCAGCCAACCCCTCCGGGACAGGAAATACAATGAGCAGTTCTTC,CASSQPLRDRKYNEQFF
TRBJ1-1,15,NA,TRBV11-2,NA,TGTGCCAGCAGCCGACCGAGGGAGAGGAACACTGAAGCTTTCTTT,CASSRPRERNTEAFF
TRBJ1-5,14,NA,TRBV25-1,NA,TGTGCCAGCAGTTCCAGACAGGGCAATCAGCCCCAGCATTTT,CASSSRQGNQPQHF
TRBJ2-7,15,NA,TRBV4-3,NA,TGCGCCAGCAGCCAAGAGCCAGGGGCTGCCTACGAGCAGTACTTC,CASSQEPGAAYEQYF
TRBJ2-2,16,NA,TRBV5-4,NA,TGTGCCAGCAGCCCCGGGGTGAATGCGAACACCGGGGAGCTGTTTTTT,CASSPGVNANTGELFF
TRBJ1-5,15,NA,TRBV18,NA,TGTGCCAGCTCCTTCGAGTCCCTGAGCAATCAGCCCCAGCATTTT,CASSFESLSNQPQHF
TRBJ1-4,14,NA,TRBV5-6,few,TGTGCCAGCAGCTCTCTCAGGGGCGGTGAAAAACTGTTTTTT,CASSSLRGGEKLFF
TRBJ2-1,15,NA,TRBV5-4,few,TGTGCCAGCAGCTGGAGCGGAGACTCCTACAATGAGCAGTTCTTC,CASSWSGDSYNEQFF
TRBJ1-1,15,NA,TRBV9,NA,TGTGCCAGCAGCGTAGATCAGGGAGGGTGGACTGAAGCTTTCTTT,CASSVDQGGWTEAFF
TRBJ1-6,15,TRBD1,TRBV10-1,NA,TGCGCCAGCGGGGACAGCAATAACTATAATTCACCCCTCCACTTT,CASGDSNNYNSPLHF
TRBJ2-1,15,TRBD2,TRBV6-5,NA,TGTGCCAGCAGTTATCCCCGGGAGGGCCACAATGAGCAGTTCTTC,CASSYPREGHNEQFF
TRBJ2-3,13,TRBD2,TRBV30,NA,TGTGCCTTGAGAGGAGCGGGAAGAGATACGCAGTATTTT,CALRGAGRDTQYF
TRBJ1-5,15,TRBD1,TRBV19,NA,TGTGCCAGTAGTACAGGGGGCTGGGGCAATCAGCCCCAGCATTTT,CASSTGGWGNQPQHF
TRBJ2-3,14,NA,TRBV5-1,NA,TGCGCCAGCAGCTGGGGGACTAGCACAGATACGCAGTATTTT,CASSWGTSTDTQYF